This TCR beta chain was retrieved from a study of CD8 T cells in Susac syndrome. Sequencing of TCR beta covered CD8+ and CD4+ T cells obtained from blood. The multiple sclerosis control group was made up of treatment-naive patients with stable or active relapsing-remitting disease. The length of the CDR3 is 15 residues. Germline loops: CDR1 SGHNT, CDR2 YYREEE (reference sequence). The J segment lost 1 base and the V segment lost 3 bases, leaving 2 bases of the junction unmatched. With random hexamers, reverse transcription was performed on roughly 0.45 to 1 ug of RNA. The TCR beta CDR3 was amplified by immunoSEQ multiplex PCR across 54 Vbeta, 13 Jbeta. TCRdb independently ran MiXCR on the immunoSEQ multiplex PCR reads; one entry per CDR3 protein. The sample lists 190,000 or so distinct CDR3 sequences, roughly 96% occurring once.

The sequence came from a human donor with multiple sclerosis. The specimen was CD4+ T cells from PBMCs. This sequence joins TRBV5-4 and TRBJ2-2; 8 bases agree with TRBD1. The DNA of the CDR3 is TGTGCCAGCAGCTCCGGGACAGGGAACACCGGGGAGCTGTTTTTT. It is translated as CASSSGTGNTGELFF.